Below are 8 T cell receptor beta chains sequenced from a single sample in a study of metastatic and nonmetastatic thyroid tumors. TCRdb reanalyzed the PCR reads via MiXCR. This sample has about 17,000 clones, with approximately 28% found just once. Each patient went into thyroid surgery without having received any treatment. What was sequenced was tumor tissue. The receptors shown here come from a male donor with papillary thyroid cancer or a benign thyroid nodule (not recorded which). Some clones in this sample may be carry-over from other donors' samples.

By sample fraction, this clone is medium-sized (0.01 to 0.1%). The CDR3 sequence is CASSIASSGANVLTF. Here the CDR3 DNA reads TGTGCCAGTAGTATTGCGAGCTCTGGGGCCAACGTCCTGACTTTC. This sequence joins TRBV19 and TRBJ2-6; D unresolved. The CDR3 runs to 15 residues. V was clipped by 3 bases and J by 0 bases, with 6 bases between them. In germline, CDR1 is LNHDA, CDR2 SQIVND (reference sequence).

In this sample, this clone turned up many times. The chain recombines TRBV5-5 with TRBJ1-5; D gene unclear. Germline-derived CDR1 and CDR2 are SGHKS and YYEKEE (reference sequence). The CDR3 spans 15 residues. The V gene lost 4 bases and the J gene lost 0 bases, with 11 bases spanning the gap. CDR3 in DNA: TGTGCCAGCAGCCTGCGTTGGGGTAGCAATCAGCCCCAGCATTTT. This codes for CASSLRWGSNQPQHF.

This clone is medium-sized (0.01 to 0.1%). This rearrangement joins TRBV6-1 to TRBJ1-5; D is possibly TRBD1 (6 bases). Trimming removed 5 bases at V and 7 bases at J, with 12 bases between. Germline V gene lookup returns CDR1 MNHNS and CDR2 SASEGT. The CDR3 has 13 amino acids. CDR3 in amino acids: CASSPGHNQPQHF. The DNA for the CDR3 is TGTGCCAGCAGTCCGGGACATAACCAGCCCCAGCATTTT.

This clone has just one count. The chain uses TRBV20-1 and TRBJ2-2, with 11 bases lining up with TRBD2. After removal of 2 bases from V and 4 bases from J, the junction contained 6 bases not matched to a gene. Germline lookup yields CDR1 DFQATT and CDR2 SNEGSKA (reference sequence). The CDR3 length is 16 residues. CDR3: CSARLAGGSGTGELFF. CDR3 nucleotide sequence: TGCAGTGCTAGACTAGCGGGAGGATCGGGCACCGGGGAGCTGTTTTTT.

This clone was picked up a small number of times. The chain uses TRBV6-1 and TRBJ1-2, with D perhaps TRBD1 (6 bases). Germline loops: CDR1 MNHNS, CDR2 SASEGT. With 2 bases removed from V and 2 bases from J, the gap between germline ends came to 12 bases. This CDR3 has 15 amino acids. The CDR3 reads CASSEYRQGNYGYTF. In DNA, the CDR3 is TGTGCCAGCAGTGAATATCGGCAGGGGAACTATGGCTACACCTTC.

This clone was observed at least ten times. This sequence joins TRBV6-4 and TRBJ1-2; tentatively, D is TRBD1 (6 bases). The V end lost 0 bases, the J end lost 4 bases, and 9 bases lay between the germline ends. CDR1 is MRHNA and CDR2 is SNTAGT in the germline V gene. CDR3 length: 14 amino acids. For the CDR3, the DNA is TGTGCCAGCAGTGACTCGACAGGAGGCTATGGCTACACCTTC. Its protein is CASSDSTGGYGYTF.

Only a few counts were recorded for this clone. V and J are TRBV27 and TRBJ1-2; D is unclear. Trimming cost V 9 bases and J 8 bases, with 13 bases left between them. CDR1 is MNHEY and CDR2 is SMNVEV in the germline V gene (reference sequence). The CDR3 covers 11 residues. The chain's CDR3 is CASLGGLGYTF. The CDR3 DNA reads TGTGCCAGTCTGGGAGGGCTAGGCTACACCTTC.

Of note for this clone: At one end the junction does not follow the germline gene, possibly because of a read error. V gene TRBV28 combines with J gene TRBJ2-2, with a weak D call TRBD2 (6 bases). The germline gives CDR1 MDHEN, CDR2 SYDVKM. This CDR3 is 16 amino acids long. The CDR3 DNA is TGTGCCAGCAGTTTATCGGGGGTAACCCTCACCGTGGAGCTGTTTTTT. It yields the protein CASSLSGVTLTVELFF.